These T cell receptor beta chains were read from a single sample in a study of blood T cell repertoires in COVID-19. Repertoires were generated with immunoSEQ multiplex PCR, while TCRdb's copy carries only in-frame clones and drops some. The repertoire consists of more than 85,000 clones, with around four fifths occurring once and the leading ten covering about 10%. Specimen: peripheral blood. Receptor source: a man in his forties with active or convalescent COVID-19. Both conserved end residues are part of each CDR3. The order of the fields is CDR3 protein, CDR3 DNA, CDR3 length, D gene, V gene, clone size, J gene. A D gene is named only where the DNA matches it firmly. The listing skips clone size in some rows; elsewhere it reads once, few, many or a size class.

CASSPLTVLSGNTIYF TGTGCCAGCTCACCACTAACAGTTCTCTCTGGAAACACCATATATTTT 16 NA TRBV18 NA TRBJ1-3
CASRQPNTEAFF TGTGCCAGCAGACAACCCAACACTGAAGCTTTCTTT 12 NA TRBV6-6 NA TRBJ1-1
CASSLGRDYEQYF TGCGCCAGCAGCTTGGGACGGGACTACGAGCAGTACTTC 13 NA TRBV5-1 NA TRBJ2-7
CASRAPGGYEQYF TGTGCCAGCAGGGCACCGGGGGGGTACGAGCAGTACTTC 13 TRBD2 TRBV12-3/TRBV12-4 NA TRBJ2-7
CASSHTDTQYF TGTGCCAGCAGCCACACAGATACGCAGTATTTT 11 NA TRBV6-5 NA TRBJ2-3
CASSLALGQGRTEAFF TGTGCCAGCAGCTTAGCGCTTGGACAGGGCCGCACTGAAGCTTTCTTT 16 TRBD1 TRBV7-9 NA TRBJ1-1
CASSLDLYQETQYF TGTGCCAGCAGTCTAGACCTGTACCAAGAGACCCAGTACTTC 14 NA TRBV27 NA TRBJ2-5
CASSSPFEGGPFTDTQYF TGTGCCAGCAGTTCCCCCTTTGAGGGGGGGCCTTTCACAGATACGCAGTATTTT 18 NA TRBV6-7 NA TRBJ2-3
CASSVVDTLTGELFF TGTGCCAGCAGCGTAGTCGACACCCTCACCGGGGAGCTGTTTTTT 15 NA TRBV9 once TRBJ2-2
CASSTNDYAGTQYF TGCGCCAGCAGCACGAACGACTATGCGGGTACGCAGTATTTT 14 NA TRBV5-1 NA TRBJ2-3
CASSQVGTSGGGSTDTQYF TGCGCCAGCAGCCAAGTGGGCACTAGCGGGGGGGGGAGCACAGATACGCAGTATTTT 19 TRBD2 TRBV4-3 once TRBJ2-3
CASSFLGAHGTEAFF TGTGCCAGCAGCTTTCTAGGGGCGCATGGCACTGAAGCTTTCTTT 15 NA TRBV13 few TRBJ1-1
CATSNGGQGNEKLFF TGTGCCACCAGCAACGGAGGGCAGGGCAATGAAAAACTGTTTTTT 15 NA TRBV15 NA TRBJ1-4
CASSVAQYNSPLHF TGTGCCAGCAGCGTAGCGCAGTATAATTCACCCCTCCACTTT 14 NA TRBV9 NA TRBJ1-6
CGTGEIYNSPLHF TGTGGGACGGGGGAGATCTATAATTCACCCCTCCACTTT 13 NA TRBV6-1 NA TRBJ1-6
CASSPMGQGETQYF TGTGCCAGCTCCCCCATGGGACAGGGGGAGACCCAGTACTTC 14 TRBD1 TRBV18 NA TRBJ2-5
CASSLSSGSEQFF TGTGCCAGCAGTTTATCTTCCGGGTCTGAGCAGTTCTTC 13 NA TRBV27 NA TRBJ2-1
CASSLAGLDTEAFF TGTGCCAGCAGCTTGGCCGGGTTGGACACTGAAGCTTTCTTT 14 NA TRBV5-6 NA TRBJ1-1
CASSDLQGGYTF TGTGCCAGCAGTGATCTACAGGGCGGCTACACCTTC 12 NA TRBV2 NA TRBJ1-2
CASSYSGLTGELFF TGTGCCAGCAGCTATTCAGGGCTCACCGGGGAGCTGTTTTTT 14 NA TRBV7-9 NA TRBJ2-2
CAANSQGNNSPLHF TGTGCCGCCAACTCTCAGGGAAATAATTCACCCCTCCACTTT 14 NA TRBV19 NA TRBJ1-6